Detailed here is one T cell receptor (beta chain). Its antigen is undetermined. These data come from a study of OX40 agonist ivuxolimab in advanced cancers. Study observations and caveats: Researchers report that CD8+ T cells had, on average, more expanded clones than CD4+.

There are 19 residues in the CDR3. Trimming removed 2 bases at V and 8 bases at J, with 28 bases between. Per the germline V gene, CDR1 is PRHDT and CDR2 is FYEKMQ (reference sequence). The method was immunoSEQ multiplex PCR; TCRdb's version includes in-frame clones alone and lacks a portion of them. The sample includes 150,000 to 170,000 clones, around 94% of them seen just once. The chain has TRBV13 and TRBJ2-1; D may correspond to TRBD1 or TRBD2 (5 bases each). The TCR sequence derives from an adult with an advanced solid tumor such as melanoma, head and neck, liver or kidney cancer. The sample consisted of CD4+ or CD8+ T cells sorted from blood, taken in a trial of the OX40 agonist ivuxolimab. CDR3 in amino acids: CASSLITGRTEIIGYEQFF. CDR3 in DNA: TGTGCCAGCAGCTTAATTACGGGACGGACGGAGATAATTGGCTATGAGCAGTTCTTC.